This TCR beta chain came from a study of CD8 T cells in ankylosing spondylitis. Trimming at V came to 5 bases and at J to 2 bases, leaving 7 bases not matched to a gene. The CDR3 length is 16 residues. General study results and limits: Seven to nine highly homologous variants made up a TCR beta motif, and this motif appeared characteristic of ankylosing spondylitis blood.

This clonotype was counted at least ten times. Its antigen is currently unknown. MiXCR, run by TCRdb on the 5' RACE reads, gives a single entry per CDR3 protein. This sample yields under 450,000 distinct CDR3 sequences, of which roughly a sixth are seen a single time; approximately 1% belongs to the top ten. This sequence joins TRBV12-3 or TRBV12-4 and TRBJ2-2; 8 bases map to TRBD2. The TCR was taken from a male donor with ankylosing spondylitis. Material: blood, either unsorted or a sorted T cell fraction (not recorded which). The DNA of the CDR3 is TGTGCCAGCAGTACGTTAGCGGGGTCCAACACCGGGGAGCTGTTTTTT. It is translated as CASSTLAGSNTGELFF.